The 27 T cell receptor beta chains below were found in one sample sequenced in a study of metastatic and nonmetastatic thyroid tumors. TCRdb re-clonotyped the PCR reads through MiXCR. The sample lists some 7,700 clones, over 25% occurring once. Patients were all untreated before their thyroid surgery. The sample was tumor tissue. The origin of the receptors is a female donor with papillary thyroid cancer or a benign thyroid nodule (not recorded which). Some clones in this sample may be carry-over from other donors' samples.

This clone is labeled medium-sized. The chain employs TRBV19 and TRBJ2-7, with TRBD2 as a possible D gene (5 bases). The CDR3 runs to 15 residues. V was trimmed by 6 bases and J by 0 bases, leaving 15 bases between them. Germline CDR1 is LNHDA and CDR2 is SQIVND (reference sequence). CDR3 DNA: TGTGCCAGTAGCCCGAGCTCGACTAACTCCTACGAGCAGTACTTC. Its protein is CASSPSSTNSYEQYF.

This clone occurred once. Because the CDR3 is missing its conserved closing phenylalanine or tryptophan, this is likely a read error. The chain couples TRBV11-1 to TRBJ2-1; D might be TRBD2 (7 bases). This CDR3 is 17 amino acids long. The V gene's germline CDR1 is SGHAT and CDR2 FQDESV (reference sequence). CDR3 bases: TGTGCCAGCAGCTTAAATCGAGCGGGACATTCCTACAATCAGCAGTTCTGC. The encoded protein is CASSLNRAGHSYNQQFC.

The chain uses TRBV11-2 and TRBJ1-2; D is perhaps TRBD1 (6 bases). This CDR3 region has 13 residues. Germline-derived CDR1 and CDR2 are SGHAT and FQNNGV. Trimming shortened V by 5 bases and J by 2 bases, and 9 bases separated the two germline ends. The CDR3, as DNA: TGTGCCAGCAGCGTAGGACAGAACTATGGCTACACCTTC. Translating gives CASSVGQNYGYTF. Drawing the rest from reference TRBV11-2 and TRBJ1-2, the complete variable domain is EAGVAQSPRYKIIEKRQSVAFWCNPISGHATLYWYQQILGQGPKLLIQFQNNGVVDDSQLPKDRFSAERLKGVDSTLKIQPAKLEDSAVYLCASSVGQNYGYTFGSGTRLTVV.

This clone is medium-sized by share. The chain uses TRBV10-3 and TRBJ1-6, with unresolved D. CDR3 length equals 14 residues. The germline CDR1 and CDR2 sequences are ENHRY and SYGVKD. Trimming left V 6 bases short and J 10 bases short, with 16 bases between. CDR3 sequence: CAIRLDLGGSPLHF. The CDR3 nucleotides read TGTGCCATCAGGCTGGACCTCGGCGGATCACCCCTCCACTTT.

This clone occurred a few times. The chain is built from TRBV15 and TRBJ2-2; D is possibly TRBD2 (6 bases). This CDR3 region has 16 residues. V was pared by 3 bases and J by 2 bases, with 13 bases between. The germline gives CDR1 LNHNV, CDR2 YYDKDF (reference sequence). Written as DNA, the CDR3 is TGTGCCACCAGCAGGGGGGGACGTCTTAACACCGGGGAGCTGTTTTTT. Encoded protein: CATSRGGRLNTGELFF.

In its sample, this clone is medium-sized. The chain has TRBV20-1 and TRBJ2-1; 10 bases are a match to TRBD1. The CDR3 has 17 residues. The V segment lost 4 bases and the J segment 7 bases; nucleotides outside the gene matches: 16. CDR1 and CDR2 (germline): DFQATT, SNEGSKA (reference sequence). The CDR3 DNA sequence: TGCAGTGCTACCGGGACAGGGGACGTTCCCGATTGGAATGAGCAGTTCTTC. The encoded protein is CSATGTGDVPDWNEQFF.

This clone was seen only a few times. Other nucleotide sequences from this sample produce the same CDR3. This CDR3 reads CASRFDTGRNTEAFF. The CDR3, as DNA: TGTGCCAGCAGATTCGATACAGGGAGAAACACTGAAGCTTTCTTT. The chain carries TRBV28 and TRBJ1-1; a weak D match, TRBD1 (6 bases). The ends were cut back, 6 bases at V and 2 bases at J, with 16 bases in the middle. The CDR3 contains 15 residues. CDR1 and CDR2 (germline): MDHEN, SYDVKM. Filled out from reference TRBV28 and TRBJ1-1, the complete variable domain reads DVKVTQSSRYLVKRTGEKVFLECVQDMDHENMFWYRQDPGLGLRLIYFSYDVKMKEKGDIPEGYSVSREKKERFSLILESASTNQTSMYLCASRFDTGRNTEAFFGQGTRLTVV.

In DNA, the CDR3 is TGTGCCAGCAGTTACGGGGAACACAATGAGCAGTTCTTC. Protein product: CASSYGEHNEQFF. The chain uses TRBV6-5 and TRBJ2-1; no clear D gene. The CDR3 consists of 13 residues. Germline V gene sequence: CDR1 MNHEY, CDR2 SVGAGI. Trimming removed 2 bases at V and 5 bases at J, with 7 bases between.

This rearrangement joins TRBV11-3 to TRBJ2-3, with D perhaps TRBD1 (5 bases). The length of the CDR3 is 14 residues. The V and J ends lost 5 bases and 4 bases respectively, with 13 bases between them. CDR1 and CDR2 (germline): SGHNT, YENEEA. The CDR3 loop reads CASSAAPTADTQYF. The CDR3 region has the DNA TGTGCCAGCAGCGCCGCCCCGACAGCAGATACGCAGTATTTT.

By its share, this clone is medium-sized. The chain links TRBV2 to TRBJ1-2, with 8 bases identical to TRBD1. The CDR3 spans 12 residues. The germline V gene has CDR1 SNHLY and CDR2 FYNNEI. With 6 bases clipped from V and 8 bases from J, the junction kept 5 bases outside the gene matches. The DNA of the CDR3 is TGTGCCAGCAGCTACGGACAGGGCGGCTACACCTTC. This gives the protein CASSYGQGGYTF. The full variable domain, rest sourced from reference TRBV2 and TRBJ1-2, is EPEVTQTPSHQVTQMGQEVILRCVPISNHLYFYWYRQILGQKVEFLVSFYNNEISEKSEIFDDQFSVERPDGSNFTLKIRSTKLEDSAMYFCASSYGQGGYTFGSGTRLTVV.

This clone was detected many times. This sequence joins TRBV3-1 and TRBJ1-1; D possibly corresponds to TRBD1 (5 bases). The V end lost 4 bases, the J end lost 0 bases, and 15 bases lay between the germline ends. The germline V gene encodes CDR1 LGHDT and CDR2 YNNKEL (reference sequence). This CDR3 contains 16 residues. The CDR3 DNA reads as TGTGCCAGCAGCCCCCAGGGCGAGGGTTTGAACACTGAAGCTTTCTTT. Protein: CASSPQGEGLNTEAFF.

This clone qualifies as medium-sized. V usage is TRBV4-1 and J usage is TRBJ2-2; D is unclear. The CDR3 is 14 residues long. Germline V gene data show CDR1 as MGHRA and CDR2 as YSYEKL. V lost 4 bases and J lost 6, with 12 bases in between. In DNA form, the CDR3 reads TGCGCCAGCAGCCTAGGAATCCCCCCCGGGGAGCTGTTTTTT. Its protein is CASSLGIPPGELFF.

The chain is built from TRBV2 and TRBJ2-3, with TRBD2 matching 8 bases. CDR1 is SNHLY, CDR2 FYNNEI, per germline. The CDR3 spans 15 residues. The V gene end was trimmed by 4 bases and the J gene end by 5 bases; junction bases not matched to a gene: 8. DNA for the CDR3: TGTGCCAGCAGTGGGGAGGGACTAGGTTTAGATACGCAGTATTTT. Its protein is CASSGEGLGLDTQYF.

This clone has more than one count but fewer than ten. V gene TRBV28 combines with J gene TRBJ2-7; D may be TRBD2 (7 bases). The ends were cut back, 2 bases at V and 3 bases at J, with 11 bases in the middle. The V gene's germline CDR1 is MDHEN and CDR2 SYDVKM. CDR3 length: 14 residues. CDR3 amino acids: CASSLGGAGYEQYF. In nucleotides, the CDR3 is TGTGCCAGCAGTTTAGGGGGGGCCGGCTACGAGCAGTACTTC. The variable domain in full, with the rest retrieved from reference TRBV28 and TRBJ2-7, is DVKVTQSSRYLVKRTGEKVFLECVQDMDHENMFWYRQDPGLGLRLIYFSYDVKMKEKGDIPEGYSVSREKKERFSLILESASTNQTSMYLCASSLGGAGYEQYFGPGTRLTVT.

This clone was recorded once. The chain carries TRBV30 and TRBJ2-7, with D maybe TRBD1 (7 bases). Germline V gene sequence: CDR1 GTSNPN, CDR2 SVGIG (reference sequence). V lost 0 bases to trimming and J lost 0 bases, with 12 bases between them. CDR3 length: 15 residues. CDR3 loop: CAWSVGGTASYEQYF. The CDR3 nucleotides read TGTGCCTGGAGTGTAGGGGGGACAGCCTCCTACGAGCAGTACTTC.

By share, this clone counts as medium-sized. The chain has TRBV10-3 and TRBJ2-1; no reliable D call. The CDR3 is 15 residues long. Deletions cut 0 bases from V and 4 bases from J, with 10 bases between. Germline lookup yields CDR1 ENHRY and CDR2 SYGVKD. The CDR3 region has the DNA TGTGCCATCAGTGAGTCGTCAGGTCGGTACAATGAGCAGTTCTTC. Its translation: CAISESSGRYNEQFF.

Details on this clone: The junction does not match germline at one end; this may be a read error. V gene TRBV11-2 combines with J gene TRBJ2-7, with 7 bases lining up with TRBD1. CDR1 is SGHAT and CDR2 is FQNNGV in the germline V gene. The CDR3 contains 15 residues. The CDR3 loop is CARSPRQGPSYVQYF. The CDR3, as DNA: TGTGCCAGGAGCCCTCGACAGGGTCCAAGCTACGTGCAGTACTTC.

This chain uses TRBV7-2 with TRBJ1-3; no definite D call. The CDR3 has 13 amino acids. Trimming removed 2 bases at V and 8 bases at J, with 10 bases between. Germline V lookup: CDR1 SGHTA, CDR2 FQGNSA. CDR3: CASSLPQRDTIYF. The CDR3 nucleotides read TGTGCCAGCAGCTTACCACAGAGGGACACCATATATTTT.

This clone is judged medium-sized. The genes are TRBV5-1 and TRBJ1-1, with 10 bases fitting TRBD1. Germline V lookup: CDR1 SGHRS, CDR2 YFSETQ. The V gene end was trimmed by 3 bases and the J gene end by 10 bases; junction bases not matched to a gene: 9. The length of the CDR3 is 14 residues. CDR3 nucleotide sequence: TGCGCCAGCAGCTGGGGAGACAGGGGGCGAAGAGCTTTCTTT. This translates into CASSWGDRGRRAFF.

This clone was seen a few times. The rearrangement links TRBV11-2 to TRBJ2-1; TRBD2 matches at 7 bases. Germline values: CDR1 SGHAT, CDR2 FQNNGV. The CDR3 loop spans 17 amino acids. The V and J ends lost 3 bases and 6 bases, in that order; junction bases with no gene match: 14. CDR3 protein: CASSLGGGTLPGNEQFF. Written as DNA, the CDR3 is TGTGCCAGCAGCTTGGGGGGAGGGACCCTTCCGGGCAATGAGCAGTTCTTC.

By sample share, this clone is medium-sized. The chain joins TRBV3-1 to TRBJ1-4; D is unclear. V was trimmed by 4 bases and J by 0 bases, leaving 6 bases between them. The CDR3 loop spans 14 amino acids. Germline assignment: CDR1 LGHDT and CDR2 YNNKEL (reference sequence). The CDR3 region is CASSLTSTNEKLFF. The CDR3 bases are TGTGCCAGCAGCCTGACATCAACTAATGAAAAACTGTTTTTT.

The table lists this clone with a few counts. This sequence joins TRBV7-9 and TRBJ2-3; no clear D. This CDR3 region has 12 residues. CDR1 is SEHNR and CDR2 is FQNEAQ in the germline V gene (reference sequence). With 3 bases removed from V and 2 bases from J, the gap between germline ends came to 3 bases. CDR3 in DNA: TGTGCCAGCAGCTTCCTCACAGATACGCAGTATTTT. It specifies CASSFLTDTQYF.

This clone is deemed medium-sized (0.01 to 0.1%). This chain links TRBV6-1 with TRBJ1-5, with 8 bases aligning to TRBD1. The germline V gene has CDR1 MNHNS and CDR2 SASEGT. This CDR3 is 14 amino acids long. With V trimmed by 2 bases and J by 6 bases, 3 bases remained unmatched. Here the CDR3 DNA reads TGTGCCAGCAGTGAACTACAGGGGGGTCAGCCCCAGCATTTT. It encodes CASSELQGGQPQHF.

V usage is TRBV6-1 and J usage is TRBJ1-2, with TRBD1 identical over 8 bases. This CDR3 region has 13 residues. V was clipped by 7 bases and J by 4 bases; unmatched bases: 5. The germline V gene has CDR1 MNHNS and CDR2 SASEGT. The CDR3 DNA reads TGTGCCAGCACCGACAGGGGCGTCTATGGCTACACCTTC. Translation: CASTDRGVYGYTF.

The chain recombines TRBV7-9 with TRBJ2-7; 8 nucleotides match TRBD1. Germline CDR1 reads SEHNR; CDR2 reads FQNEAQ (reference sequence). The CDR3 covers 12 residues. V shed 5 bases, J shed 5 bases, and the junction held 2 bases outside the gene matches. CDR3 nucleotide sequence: TGTGCCAGCAGCCAACAGGGGGACGAGCAGTACTTC. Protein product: CASSQQGDEQYF.

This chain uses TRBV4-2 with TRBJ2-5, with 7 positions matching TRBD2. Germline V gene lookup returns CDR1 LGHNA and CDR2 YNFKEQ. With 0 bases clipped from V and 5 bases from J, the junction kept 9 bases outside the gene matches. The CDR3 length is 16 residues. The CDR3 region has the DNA TGTGCCAGCAGCCAAGATCCCCAGCCCGGGGGGGAGACCCAGTACTTC. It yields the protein CASSQDPQPGGETQYF.

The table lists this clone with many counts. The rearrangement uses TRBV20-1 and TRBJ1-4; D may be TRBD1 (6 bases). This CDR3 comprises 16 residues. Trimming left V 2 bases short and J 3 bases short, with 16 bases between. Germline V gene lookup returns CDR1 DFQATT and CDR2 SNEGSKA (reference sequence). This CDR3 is CSARNFLRGPNEKLFF. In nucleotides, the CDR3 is TGCAGTGCTAGAAATTTCCTCAGGGGACCTAATGAAAAACTGTTTTTT.